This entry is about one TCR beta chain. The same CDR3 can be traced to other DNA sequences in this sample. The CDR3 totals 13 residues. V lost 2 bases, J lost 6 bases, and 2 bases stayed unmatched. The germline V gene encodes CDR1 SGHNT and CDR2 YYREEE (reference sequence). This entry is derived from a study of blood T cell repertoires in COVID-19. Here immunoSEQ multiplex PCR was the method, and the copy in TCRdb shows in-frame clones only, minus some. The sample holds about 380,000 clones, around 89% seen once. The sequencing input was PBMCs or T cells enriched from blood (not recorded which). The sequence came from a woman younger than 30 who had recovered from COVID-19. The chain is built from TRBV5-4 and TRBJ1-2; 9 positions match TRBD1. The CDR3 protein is CASSLTGGDGYTF. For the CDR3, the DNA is TGTGCCAGCAGCTTAACAGGGGGCGATGGCTACACCTTC.